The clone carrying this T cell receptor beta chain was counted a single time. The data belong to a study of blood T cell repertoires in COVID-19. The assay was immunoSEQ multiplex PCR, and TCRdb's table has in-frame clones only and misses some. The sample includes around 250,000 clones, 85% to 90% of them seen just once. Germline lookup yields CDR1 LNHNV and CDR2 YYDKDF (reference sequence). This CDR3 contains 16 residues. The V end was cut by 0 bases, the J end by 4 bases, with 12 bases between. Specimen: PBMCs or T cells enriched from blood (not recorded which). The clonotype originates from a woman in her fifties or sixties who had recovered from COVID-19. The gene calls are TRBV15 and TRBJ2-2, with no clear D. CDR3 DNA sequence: TGTGCCACCAGCAGAGATCCTCATGTAGTCACCGGGGAGCTGTTTTTT. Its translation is CATSRDPHVVTGELFF.